Below, 2 T cell receptor beta chains from the same sample are listed, as sequenced in a study of technical replicates of blood from a few donors. This table comes from immunoSEQ multiplex PCR, and its TCRdb copy is limited to in-frame clones, with some not included. The table has some 56,000 clones, around 93% seen once. The sample consisted of PBMCs. The receptor set was obtained from a human donor in good health. Some clones in this sample may be carry-over from other donors' samples.

J is TRBJ2-4 and V is TRBV27, with a tentative D call TRBD2 (5 bases). This CDR3 region has 12 residues. The germline CDR1 and CDR2 sequences are MNHEY and SMNVEV (reference sequence). With 7 bases removed from V and 5 bases from J, the gap between germline ends came to 9 bases. CDR3 nucleotides: TGTGCCAGCACTTCCGGGGAAAACATTCAGTACTTC. This sequence encodes CASTSGENIQYF.

The chain links TRBV9 to TRBJ2-3; 11 positions agree with TRBD2. Trimming removed 4 bases from V and 5 bases from J; junction bases left unmatched: 12. The length of the CDR3 is 17 residues. Germline assignment: CDR1 SGDLS and CDR2 YYNGEE. In DNA, the CDR3 is TGTGCCAGCAGCTCCTCCATGGGTAGCGGGGGGGGAGATACGCAGTATTTT. Protein: CASSSSMGSGGGDTQYF.